A single sample is the source of the 17 T cell receptor beta chains below, sequenced in a study. TCRdb re-called the RT-PCR reads through MiXCR, storing one row per CDR3 protein. The table has more than 550,000 distinct CDR3 sequences, more than 13% seen once. The sequenced sample consisted of memory CD4+ T cells from blood. These receptors were taken from a female donor in good health, serving as a healthy control.

The chain is built from TRBV27 and TRBJ2-1, with 10 bases aligning to TRBD2. The CDR3 extends over 15 amino acids. CDR1 MNHEY and CDR2 SMNVEV come from the germline V gene (reference sequence). The J segment lost 7 bases and the V segment lost 2 bases, leaving 5 bases of the junction unmatched. CDR3: CASSLPASGSNEQFF. The CDR3, as DNA: TGTGCCAGCAGTTTACCGGCTAGCGGGAGTAATGAGCAGTTCTTC.

The chain uses TRBV7-9 and TRBJ2-3; D is undetermined. The CDR3 is 15 amino acids. Germline V gene sequence: CDR1 SEHNR, CDR2 FQNEAQ (reference sequence). V gave up 2 bases and J gave up 0 bases, with 9 bases separating them. This CDR3 is CASSLYSSSTDTQYF. CDR3 DNA sequence: TGTGCCAGCAGCTTATACTCCTCTAGCACAGATACGCAGTATTTT.

The chain employs TRBV29-1 and TRBJ2-3, with D possibly TRBD1 on 7 matching bases. There are 15 residues in the CDR3. Germline V gene lookup returns CDR1 SQVTM and CDR2 ANQGSEA. V gave up 2 bases and J gave up 3 bases, with 15 bases separating them. The CDR3 sequence: CSVEPPTGRTDTQYF. The CDR3 coding sequence is TGCAGCGTTGAACCCCCGACAGGGAGGACAGATACGCAGTATTTT.

This clonotype was counted between two and nine times. V and J are TRBV20-1 and TRBJ2-7, with D possibly matching TRBD1 (6 bases). This CDR3 is built from 13 residues. Deletions cut 4 bases from V and 2 bases from J, with 12 bases between. Germline lookup yields CDR1 DFQATT and CDR2 SNEGSKA (reference sequence). The CDR3 DNA reads as TGCAGTGCTATTCAGGGGCGCACCTACGAGCAGTACTTC. This gives the protein CSAIQGRTYEQYF.

The chain has TRBV20-1 and TRBJ2-1, with D unclear. CDR3 length: 15 amino acids. Germline assignment: CDR1 DFQATT and CDR2 SNEGSKA (reference sequence). The V and J ends lost 3 bases and 6 bases respectively, with 18 bases between them. CDR3 loop: CSASHPGLRPNEQFF. The CDR3 DNA is TGCAGTGCTAGCCACCCGGGCCTCCGGCCCAATGAGCAGTTCTTC.

V gene TRBV6-1 combines with J gene TRBJ2-1; D ambiguous. The CDR3 is 16 residues long. V lost 1 base to trimming and J lost 0 bases, with 10 bases between them. CDR1 is MNHNS, CDR2 SASEGT, per germline. The CDR3 loop reads CASSEGWRSSYNEQFF. CDR3 nucleotides: TGTGCCAGCAGTGAAGGTTGGCGGAGCTCCTACAATGAGCAGTTCTTC.

The chain combines TRBV11-2 with TRBJ2-7; 9 nucleotides agree with TRBD1. The CDR3 totals 18 residues. In germline, CDR1 is SGHAT, CDR2 FQNNGV. J was trimmed by 2 bases and V by 5 bases; bases with no gene match: 16. As DNA, the CDR3 is TGTGCCAGCAGCCCTTCTAACAGGGGGCGAGGATTCCCCTACGAGCAGTACTTC. Protein: CASSPSNRGRGFPYEQYF.

This clonotype was picked up a small number of times. V is TRBV5-1 and J is TRBJ1-3; 7 positions match TRBD1. V was pared by 0 bases and J by 4 bases, with 4 bases of the junction left unmatched. The V gene's germline CDR1 is SGHRS and CDR2 YFSETQ. The length of the CDR3 is 15 residues. The CDR3 protein is CASSLDGTVGNTIYF. Here the CDR3 DNA reads TGCGCCAGCAGCTTGGATGGGACAGTCGGAAACACCATATATTTT.

The sample holds a few counts of this clonotype. V and J are TRBV12-3 or TRBV12-4 and TRBJ1-5, with D possibly TRBD1 on 5 matching bases. With 7 bases removed from V and 0 bases from J, the gap between germline ends came to 13 bases. The CDR3 runs to 15 residues. The chain's CDR3 is CASTWDGNSNQPQHF. DNA of the CDR3: TGTGCCAGCACCTGGGACGGGAATAGCAATCAGCCCCAGCATTTT.

The J gene is TRBJ2-6, the V gene TRBV9, with D perhaps matching TRBD1 (6 bases). Germline CDR1 reads SGDLS; CDR2 reads YYNGEE. CDR3 length equals 15 residues. Trimming pared 4 bases from V and 3 bases from J, leaving 11 bases between. CDR3 residues: CASSLQGGGANVLTF. The CDR3 DNA sequence: TGTGCCAGCAGCTTACAGGGCGGTGGGGCCAACGTCCTGACTTTC.

The sample holds a few counts of this clonotype. The rearrangement links TRBV20-1 to TRBJ2-5; no reliable D call. The V end lost 4 bases, the J end lost 2 bases, and 14 bases lay between the germline ends. The CDR3 extends over 14 amino acids. The germline V gene encodes CDR1 DFQATT and CDR2 SNEGSKA (reference sequence). CDR3 loop: CSANPRLLQETQYF. CDR3 sequence (DNA): TGCAGTGCTAACCCCCGGCTACTACAAGAGACCCAGTACTTC.

The table lists this clonotype with a few counts. The genes are TRBV20-1 and TRBJ2-1; D is possibly TRBD2 (6 bases). The CDR3 totals 14 residues. Trimming took off 3 bases at V and 8 bases at J, with 17 bases between the two ends. Germline V lookup: CDR1 DFQATT, CDR2 SNEGSKA (reference sequence). The DNA of the CDR3 is TGCAGTGCTAGTGTGGTAATCGGAGGGGATGAGCAGTTCTTC. Translating gives CSASVVIGGDEQFF.

This clonotype was counted a few times. This chain links TRBV12-3 or TRBV12-4 with TRBJ2-5, with a possible D match to TRBD2 (6 bases). Deletions cut 2 bases from V and 3 bases from J, with 10 bases between. The CDR3 is made up of 14 amino acids. CDR3: CASSLRLEKETQYF. The DNA of the CDR3 is TGTGCCAGCAGTTTACGACTAGAAAAAGAGACCCAGTACTTC.

This chain uses TRBV20-1 with TRBJ2-7, with TRBD1 as a possible D gene (6 bases). V was clipped by 7 bases and J by 3 bases, with 7 bases between them. The CDR3 has 10 amino acids. Germline V gives CDR1 DFQATT, CDR2 SNEGSKA (reference sequence). Here the CDR3 DNA reads TGCAGTGTACAGGGCTACGAGCAGTACTTC. This sequence encodes CSVQGYEQYF.

V usage is TRBV7-8 and J usage is TRBJ2-1, with D tentatively TRBD2 (6 bases). The CDR3 totals 15 residues. Trimming stripped 1 base from V and 5 bases from J, with 12 bases between. Looked up from germline, CDR1 is SGHVS and CDR2 is FQNEAQ. The CDR3 DNA follows: TGTGCCAGCAGCTTAGGCGCGGGGATTAACAATGAGCAGTTCTTC. Protein product: CASSLGAGINNEQFF.

There are a few counts of this clonotype. The chain joins TRBV5-6 to TRBJ1-6; 9 nucleotides line up with TRBD1. The V segment lost 1 base and the J segment 8 bases; nucleotides outside the gene matches: 7. This CDR3 is built from 16 residues. CDR1 is SGHDT, CDR2 YYEEEE, per germline. This CDR3 reads CASSLFYRGRDSPLHF. DNA of the CDR3: TGTGCCAGCAGCTTGTTTTACAGGGGGCGTGATTCACCCCTCCACTTT.

The CDR3 loop is CASSEQGLGNQPQHF. The CDR3 DNA is TGTGCCAGCAGTGAACAGGGGCTTGGCAATCAGCCCCAGCATTTT. The genes are TRBV6-4 and TRBJ1-5; 7 nucleotides match TRBD1. The CDR3 runs 15 residues. CDR1 and CDR2 from the germline V gene are MRHNA and SNTAGT. With 3 bases clipped from V and 2 bases from J, the junction kept 4 bases outside the gene matches.